This T cell receptor (beta chain) was observed in a study of T cell clones after liver transplantation. Study details: Post-transplant blood was tracked for graft-donor-reactive T cell clones identified in a pre-transplant mixed lymphocyte reaction. Until 12-24 months post-transplant, subjects got standard immunosuppression and no induction.

The study, taken as a whole, reports: Circulating graft-donor-reactive CD4 TCRbeta sequences fell significantly post-transplant in most of the 8 subjects.

V was pared by 0 bases and J by 3 bases, with 13 bases between. The CDR3 is 15 amino acids. Germline V gene data show CDR1 as SGHTS and CDR2 as YDEGEE. Sequencing was performed with immunoSEQ multiplex PCR; in TCRdb, only in-frame clones are kept and a portion is missing. The repertoire includes about 15,000 clones, around 90% of them detected once, and around 47% sits in the top ten. With regard to this clone: Its antigen remains unidentified.

The V call is TRBV5-8, the J call TRBJ2-7; D remains unclear. This clonotype originated in a human donor who received a liver transplant. Specimen: CD8+ T cells from blood, collected before liver transplant. The CDR3 loop is CASSLAIALHYEQYF. The CDR3 coding sequence is TGTGCCAGCAGCTTGGCTATAGCCCTCCACTACGAGCAGTACTTC.